This is a list of T cell receptor beta chains from one sample in a study of cytomegalovirus exposure and HLA in healthy donors. Clones were read by immunoSEQ multiplex PCR, and TCRdb kept only the in-frame ones, dropping some. The data show 150,000 to 200,000 clones, about four fifths seen once. Sample: PBMCs. Receptors originate from a woman aged 45-60 years in good health and CMV-seronegative. CDR3s include the opening cysteine and the closing phenylalanine or tryptophan.

v_gene	j_gene	CDR3aa
TRBV2	TRBJ2-5	CASSEMGAKTQYF
TRBV29-1	TRBJ2-3	CSATGLADYTDTQYF
TRBV5-4	TRBJ2-4	CASTLAGGKNIQYF
TRBV30	TRBJ2-2	CAWSVLEIGELFF
TRBV27	TRBJ1-2	CASGPSGQNIYGYTF
TRBV19	TRBJ1-1	CASSTLTGAEAFF
TRBV28	TRBJ2-1	CASSLGRRESYNEQFF
TRBV6-1	TRBJ2-7	CASSEAPGQGSYEQYF
TRBV15	TRBJ1-1	CATSRGSARMNTEAFF
TRBV28	TRBJ2-3	CASSLRLAGGMGGTDTQYF
TRBV28	TRBJ1-1	CASSTYQGRAFF
TRBV4-3	TRBJ1-5	CASSQERRSQPQHF
TRBV9	TRBJ1-1	CASSAGGGWEQLNTEAFF
TRBV6-5	TRBJ1-1	CASSKTGTEAFF
TRBV7-8	-	CASSLVGTGIHEQYF
TRBV14	TRBJ2-7	CASSRRVSYEQYF
TRBV5-5	TRBJ2-5	CASSLVTGKETQYF
TRBV19	TRBJ1-5	CASSAGTASNQPQHF
TRBV6-5	TRBJ2-1	CASNKDGGVRNEQFF
TRBV28	TRBJ2-1	CASSYPGQGMHEQFF
TRBV11-2	TRBJ2-7	CASSLVGRSYEQYF
TRBV28	TRBJ2-7	CASRPDSYEQYF
TRBV9	TRBJ2-1	CASSVSGRAGKWYEQFF
TRBV25-1	TRBJ1-2	CASSAQQGAERGYTF
TRBV27	TRBJ2-7	CASSLRGGAGPYEQYF
TRBV9	TRBJ2-7	CASSAPGLAYEQYF
TRBV5-6	TRBJ2-1	CASSLEGGPNNEQFF
TRBV5-6	TRBJ2-7	CASSFYGLIYEQYF
TRBV9	TRBJ2-4	CASSVTGTMTIQYF
TRBV27	TRBJ1-2	CASSLRVNYGYTF
TRBV19	TRBJ2-3	CASSIGQGAEDTQYF
TRBV19	TRBJ2-6	CASSSGQSGANVLTF
TRBV30	TRBJ1-2	CAWSVSFGGRDYGYTF
TRBV9	TRBJ2-7	CASSVGPSAPSYEQYF
TRBV7-2	TRBJ2-7	CASSLGRASGRAAAEQYF
TRBV7-3	TRBJ2-1	CASSSSSSGSSYNEQFF
TRBV20-1	TRBJ2-7	CSARLGSEQYF
TRBV4-1	TRBJ2-5	CASSQEAGGPRAQYF
TRBV11-3	TRBJ2-3	CASSLLAGDTQYF
TRBV5-1	TRBJ2-2	CASSGGGAVANTGELFF
TRBV19	-	CASSTQGASYEQYF
TRBV11-1	TRBJ2-3	CASSANQATDTQYF
TRBV28	TRBJ1-1	CASSLERTGRQPPFF
TRBV7-7	TRBJ2-1	CASSLAGGEQFF
TRBV2	TRBJ2-5	CASSVGIAGETQYF
TRBV5-4	TRBJ2-2	CASSLGRGSNTGELFF
TRBV7-8	TRBJ2-7	CASSLGQVDSYEQYF
TRBV6-6	TRBJ1-3	CASSFERSGNTIYF
TRBV6-1	TRBJ1-2	CASSEGGQSYGYTF
TRBV6-6	TRBJ2-7	CASSLRDRGNEQYF
TRBV11-2	TRBJ1-5	CASSLVGNQPQHF
TRBV28	TRBJ2-1	CASRPGLAGVHEQFF
TRBV4-1	-	CASSQEGLGGRDEQYF
TRBV11-2	TRBJ1-2	CASSTNRRGRGYTF